This T cell receptor (beta chain) was captured in a study of blood T cell repertoires in COVID-19. Whole-study context: The United States, Italy and Spain supplied acute and convalescent COVID-19 samples. The analysed material was cDNA or gDNA that came from T cells, B-cell-depleted T cells, or PBMCs.

Assay: immunoSEQ multiplex PCR; the TCRdb copy retains only in-frame clones and omits some. The top ten hold roughly an eighth of the sample, which has about 58,000 clones, around nine tenths seen once. V lost 0 bases and J lost 1, with 13 bases in between. Germline lookup yields CDR1 GTSNPN and CDR2 SVGIG (reference sequence). This CDR3 has 16 amino acids. V gene TRBV30 combines with J gene TRBJ2-4, with D perhaps matching TRBD2 (5 bases). This clonotype was sampled from a woman between 55 and 75 years old with active COVID-19. The sample taken for sequencing was peripheral blood. The CDR3 protein is CAWSVGRAAAKNIQYF. CDR3 sequence (DNA): TGTGCCTGGAGTGTCGGGCGGGCGGCGGCCAAAAACATTCAGTACTTC.